This T cell receptor (beta chain) is from a study of cytomegalovirus exposure and HLA in healthy donors. General study results and limits: High sensitivity and specificity were reportedly achieved when the classifier diagnosed cytomegalovirus status. The study found most TCR sequences rare, yet found some public TCRs in many donors. The study listed approximately 170 cytomegalovirus-associated TCR beta chains. In a later analysis, compared with equally common non-associated chains, HLA-associated beta chains were more expanded.

This clone was detected once. Antigen unknown. The PCR had 60 Vbeta and 13 Jbeta primers. Data came from immunoSEQ multiplex PCR; TCRdb stores just in-frame clones and leaves some out. In the table there are 190,000 or so clones, about 80% of which are singletons. The CDR3 spans 13 residues. Germline values: CDR1 SGDLS, CDR2 YYNGEE. V was trimmed by 0 bases and J by 4 bases, leaving 8 bases between them. The sequence was obtained from a woman aged 45-65 years in good health and CMV-seropositive. V and J are TRBV9 and TRBJ2-7, with D possibly TRBD2 on 5 matching bases. Sequenced: PBMCs. CDR3 nucleotides: TGTGCCAGCAGCGTAGCTCCGGGGTACGAGCAGTACTTC. It yields the protein CASSVAPGYEQYF.